These T cell receptor beta chains were read from a single sample in a study of CD8+ T cells in alopecia areata. Generated by immunoSEQ multiplex PCR, the TCRdb table keeps only in-frame clones and is missing some. The sample consists of fewer than 250,000 clones, roughly two fifths of them appearing once. This sample comprised CD4+ T cells sorted from blood, obtained at approximately week 36, from a patient treated with tofacitinib. The receptors here all came from a human donor with alopecia areata. The CDR3 runs from the conserved cysteine through the conserved F or W. The D gene is left open where the match is weak.

>TRBJ1-5|TRBV29-1|TRBD1
TGCAGCGTCAAACAGGGGGCCAATCAGCCCCAGCATTTT
CSVKQGANQPQHF
>TRBJ2-7|TRBV30|NA
TGTGCCTGGAGTGACCCCCCCAGGGCGTACGAGCAGTACTTC
CAWSDPPRAYEQYF
>TRBJ1-2|TRBV28|NA
TGTGCCAGCAGCTACCCAGCAGAAGCTAACTATGGCTACACCTTC
CASSYPAEANYGYTF
>TRBJ1-5|TRBV10-3|NA
TGTGCCATCAGTGATCGTACGGTAGAGCCCCAGCATTTT
CAISDRTVEPQHF
>TRBJ1-1|TRBV6-5|NA
TGTGCCAGCAGTTACGGCCGAACAGGGGAAGCTTTCTTT
CASSYGRTGEAFF
>TRBJ2-7|TRBV9|NA
TGTGCCAGCAGCGCCCGGCCTAGATACGAGCAGTACTTC
CASSARPRYEQYF
>TRBJ2-3|TRBV6-4|NA
TGTGCCAGCAGTGACGGGCATAAGACAGATACGCAGTATTTT
CASSDGHKTDTQYF
>TRBJ2-3|TRBV7-3|NA
TGTGCCAGCAGCTTAAGTGGGCTCCACTTAACTAGCACAGATACGCAGTATTTT
CASSLSGLHLTSTDTQYF
>TRBJ2-5|TRBV28|NA
TGTGCCAGCTGGAGTATGTACGTATCCCTCCAAGAGACCCAGTACTTC
CASWSMYVSLQETQYF
>TRBJ2-1|TRBV19|TRBD2
TGTGCCAGTAGTATAGATGCCCCTAGCGGGAACCGCAATGAGCAGTTCTTC
CASSIDAPSGNRNEQFF